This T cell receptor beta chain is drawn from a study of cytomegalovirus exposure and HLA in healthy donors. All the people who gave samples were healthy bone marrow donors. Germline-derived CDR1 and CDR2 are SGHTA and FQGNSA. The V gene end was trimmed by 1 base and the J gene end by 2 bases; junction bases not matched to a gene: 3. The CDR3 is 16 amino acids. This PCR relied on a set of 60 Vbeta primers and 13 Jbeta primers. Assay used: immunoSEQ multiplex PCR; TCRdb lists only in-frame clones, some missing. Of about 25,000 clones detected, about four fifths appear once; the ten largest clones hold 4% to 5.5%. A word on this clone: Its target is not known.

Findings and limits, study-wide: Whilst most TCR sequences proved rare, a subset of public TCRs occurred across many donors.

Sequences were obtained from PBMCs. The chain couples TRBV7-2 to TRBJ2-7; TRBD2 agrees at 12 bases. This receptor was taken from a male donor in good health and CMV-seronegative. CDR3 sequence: CASSLGASGGAYEQYF. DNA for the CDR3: TGTGCCAGCAGCTTAGGGGCTAGCGGGGGGGCCTACGAGCAGTACTTC.